Here is one TCR beta chain with its context. The clone's antigen remains unknown. Base quality data are lacking; no much larger clone is found one base away. The TCR beta CDR3 regions were amplified from RNA transcripts. The first round of RT-PCR for the TCR CDR3 was performed with the HTBI primer set and the Qiagen OneStep RT-PCR kit. The libraries were constructed in a second round of multiplex PCR and then size-selected and purified. Libraries were sequenced paired-end with 100 bp reads on an Illumina HiSeq2000. Per the source publication's procedure: Raw data were processed with SOAPnuke, discarding reads with adapters, uncalled bases, mean Phred below 15, or no exact constant-primer or identifier match. High-quality paired reads were merged with COPE v1.2.5, and unique nucleotide sequences were defined as clonotypes. MiTCR v1.1 was used to align the clonotypes against IMGT TRBV, TRBD and TRBJ reference segments. Analysis was restricted to V-J combinations with a frequency above 0.0001, which covered about 99% of repertoires. The TCS score was defined as F50 (clonal expansion) divided by E x V (chaos), with BLOSUM62-based TCRdist calculated between CDR3 peptides within each V-J. Welch's t-statistics and random forest reduced around 510 V-J features to about 12, which were used in a naive Bayes classifier (R e1071). TCRdb cleaned the public reads at Q25 with fastp, built clones with MiXCR and kept in-frame beta chains. Each CDR3 protein gets just one entry, which takes the most common genes and DNA from the rows behind it. The V and J calls reflect TCRdb's pipeline rather than the authors' work. The table for this sample lists around 350,000 distinct CDR3 sequences; roughly 13% of them were counted only once. Roughly 8.3% of the sample lies in the top ten.

Stable Graves' hyperthyroidism was defined as no progression to ophthalmopathy during 18 months of follow-up. Hyperthyroidism patients were newly diagnosed, with disease duration under 2 months, and aged 18 to 65 years. Patients with uncontrolled infections, other autoimmune diseases, pregnancy or lactation were excluded. Diagnoses were established on the basis of clinical symptoms, serum thyroxine and TRAb, thyroid ultrasound, and orbital computed tomography. PBMCs were isolated from 7.5 to 10 ml of fresh peripheral blood by Ficoll-Paque density gradient centrifugation. Trizol reagent was used to extract total RNA, and RNA quality was then checked on an Agilent 2100 Bioanalyzer. These data belong to a study of T cells in Graves' hyperthyroidism and ophthalmopathy (dated by TCRdb to between 2018 and 2020). Regarding the complete study: Peripheral blood was sampled at the time of initial diagnosis, prior to any treatment. To identify TCR V-J signatures that set the groups apart, the researchers used a discovery cohort of 95 to 100 patients, made up of approximately 43 with Graves' ophthalmopathy and some 56 with stable Graves' hyperthyroidism. Prospective prediction of ophthalmopathy was tested in an independent validation cohort of 18 hyperthyroidism patients and some 17 patients who later progressed to ophthalmopathy. For training and testing, the roughly 93 patients in the discovery cohort were randomly divided in a 7:3 ratio. In more than 5 Graves' hyperthyroidism patients, the study also compared T-cell repertoires from thyroid tissue with T-cell repertoires from blood. After sampling, hyperthyroidism patients received methimazole starting at 30 mg daily, and ophthalmopathy patients received high-dose intravenous methylprednisolone. The paper describes TCR Vbeta CDR3 sequencing of 135 peripheral blood samples, made up of 43 ophthalmopathy patients, some 76 hyperthyroidism patients and 17 progressor patients.

The full study reports these points: No statistical method was used to set the sample size in advance, and investigators knew the group allocation. A model built on a 13 V-J signature distinguished ophthalmopathy from stable hyperthyroidism, reaching about 88% sensitivity and about 81% specificity in cross-validation and 80%/75% in testing. In validation, the model predicted progression to ophthalmopathy a median of roughly 6.2 months before onset, with about 64% sensitivity and about 72% specificity. Most expanded thyroid clonotypes (frequency above 0.001) were also detected in blood, a finding suggesting that blood repertoires may reflect thyroid immune responses.

This sequence was found in a woman between 18 and 29 years old with Graves' hyperthyroidism. Sequenced: blood.

The DNA reads as follows: TGCGCCAGCAGCGCGGGGGACAGAACTAATGAAAAACTGTTTTTT. Translated, it gives CASSAGDRTNEKLFF. In this chain, TRBV5-1 is recombined with TRBJ1-4, and 7 bases in between align with TRBD1. Here V drops 4 bases and J drops 1 base, and the junction holds 4 bases not matched to any gene. Measured from the cysteine to the phenylalanine, the CDR3 is 15 residues long. Only the CDR3 DNA stays, 45 bases, in frame from base 1. From a lookup of the germline V gene, CDR1 and CDR2 are SGHRS and YFSETQ.